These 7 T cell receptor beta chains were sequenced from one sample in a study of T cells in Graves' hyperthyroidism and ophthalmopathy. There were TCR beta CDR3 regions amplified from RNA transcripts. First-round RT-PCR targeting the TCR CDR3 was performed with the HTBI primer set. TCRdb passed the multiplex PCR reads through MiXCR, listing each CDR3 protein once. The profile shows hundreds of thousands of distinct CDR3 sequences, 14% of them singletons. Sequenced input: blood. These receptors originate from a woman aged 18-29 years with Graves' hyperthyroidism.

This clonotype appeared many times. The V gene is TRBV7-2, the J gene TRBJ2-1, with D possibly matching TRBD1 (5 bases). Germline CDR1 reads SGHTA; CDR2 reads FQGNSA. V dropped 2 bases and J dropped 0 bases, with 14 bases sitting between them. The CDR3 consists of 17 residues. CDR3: CASSLLGRPSSYNEQFF. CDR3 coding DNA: TGTGCCAGCAGCTTATTGGGGCGGCCCAGCTCCTACAATGAGCAGTTCTTC.

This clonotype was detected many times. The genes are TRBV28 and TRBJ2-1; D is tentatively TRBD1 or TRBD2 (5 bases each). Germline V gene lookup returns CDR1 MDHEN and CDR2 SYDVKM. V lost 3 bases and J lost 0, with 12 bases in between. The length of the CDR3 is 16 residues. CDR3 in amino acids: CASSFRGGGSYNEQFF. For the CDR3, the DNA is TGTGCCAGCAGTTTTCGGGGTGGGGGCTCCTACAATGAGCAGTTCTTC.

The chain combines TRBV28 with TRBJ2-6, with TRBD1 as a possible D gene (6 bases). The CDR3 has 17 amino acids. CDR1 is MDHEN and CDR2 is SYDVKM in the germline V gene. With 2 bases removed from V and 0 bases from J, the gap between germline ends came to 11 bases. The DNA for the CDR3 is TGTGCCAGCAGTTTAGTCCTAGGGGGCTCTGGGGCCAACGTCCTGACTTTC. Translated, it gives CASSLVLGGSGANVLTF. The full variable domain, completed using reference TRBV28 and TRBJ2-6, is DVKVTQSSRYLVKRTGEKVFLECVQDMDHENMFWYRQDPGLGLRLIYFSYDVKMKEKGDIPEGYSVSREKKERFSLILESASTNQTSMYLCASSLVLGGSGANVLTFGAGSRLTVL.

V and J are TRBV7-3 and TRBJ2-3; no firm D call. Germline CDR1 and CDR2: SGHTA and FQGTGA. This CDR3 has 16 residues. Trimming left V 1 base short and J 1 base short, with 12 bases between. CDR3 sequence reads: CASSLMPLSGTDTQYF. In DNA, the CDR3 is TGTGCCAGCAGCTTAATGCCGCTATCGGGCACAGATACGCAGTATTTT.

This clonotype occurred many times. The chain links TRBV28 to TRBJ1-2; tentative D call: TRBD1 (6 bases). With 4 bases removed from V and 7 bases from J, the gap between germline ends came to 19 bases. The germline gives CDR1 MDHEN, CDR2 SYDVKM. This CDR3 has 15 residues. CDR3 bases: TGTGCCAGCAGTTCCCCCGGGTGGGGGCTCATTGGCTACACCTTC. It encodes CASSSPGWGLIGYTF.

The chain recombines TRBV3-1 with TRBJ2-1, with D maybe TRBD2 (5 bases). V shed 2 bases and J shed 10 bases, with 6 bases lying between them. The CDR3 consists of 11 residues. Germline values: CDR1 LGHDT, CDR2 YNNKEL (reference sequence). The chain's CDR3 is CASSQTGEQFF. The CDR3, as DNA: TGTGCCAGCAGCCAAACGGGAGAGCAGTTCTTC.

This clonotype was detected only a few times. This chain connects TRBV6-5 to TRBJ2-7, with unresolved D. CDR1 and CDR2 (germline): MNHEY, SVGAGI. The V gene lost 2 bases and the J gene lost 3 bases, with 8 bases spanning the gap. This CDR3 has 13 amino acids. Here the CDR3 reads CASSYSHFYEQYF. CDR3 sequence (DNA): TGTGCCAGCAGTTACAGCCATTTCTACGAGCAGTACTTC.